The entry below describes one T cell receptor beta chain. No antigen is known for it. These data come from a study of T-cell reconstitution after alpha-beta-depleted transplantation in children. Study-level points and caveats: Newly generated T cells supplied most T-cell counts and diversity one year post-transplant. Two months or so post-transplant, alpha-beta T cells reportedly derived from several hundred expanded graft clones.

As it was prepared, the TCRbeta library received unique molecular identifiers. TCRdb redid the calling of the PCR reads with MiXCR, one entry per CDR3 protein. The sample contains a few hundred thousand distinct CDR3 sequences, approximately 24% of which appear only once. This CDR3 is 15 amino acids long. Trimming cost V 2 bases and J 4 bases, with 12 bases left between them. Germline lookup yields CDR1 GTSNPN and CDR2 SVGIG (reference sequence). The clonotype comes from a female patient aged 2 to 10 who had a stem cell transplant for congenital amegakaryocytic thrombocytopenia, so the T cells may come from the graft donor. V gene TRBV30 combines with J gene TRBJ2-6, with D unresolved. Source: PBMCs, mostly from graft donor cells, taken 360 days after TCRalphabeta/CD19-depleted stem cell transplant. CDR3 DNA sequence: TGTGCCTGGAGTATACGGTTCGTGGGGGCCAACGTCCTGACTTTC. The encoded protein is CAWSIRFVGANVLTF.